These T cell receptor beta chains were read from a single sample in a study of T cell clonotyping in hematopoietic cell transplantation. Clones were read by immunoSEQ multiplex PCR, and TCRdb kept only the in-frame ones, dropping some. The table includes under 5,000 clones, about 93% detected once. The sample in question was PBMCs, obtained 180 days after allogeneic stem cell transplant. The receptors come from a male patient between 55 and 70 years old who had an allogeneic stem cell transplant from a related donor, so the T cells may come from the graft donor. Some clones in this sample may be carry-over from other donors' samples. CDR3s include the opening cysteine and the closing phenylalanine or tryptophan. The order of the fields is V gene, CDR3 length, J gene, CDR3 protein.

v_gene: TRBV18; len: 14; j_gene: TRBJ2-7; CDR3aa: CASSPGTGAYEQYF
v_gene: TRBV4-1; len: 15; j_gene: TRBJ1-5; CDR3aa: CASSQKGQGNQPQHF
v_gene: TRBV30; len: 12; j_gene: TRBJ2-1; CDR3aa: CAWSKRAREQFF
v_gene: TRBV5-6; len: 11; j_gene: TRBJ1-2; CDR3aa: CASSYDYGYTF
v_gene: TRBV7-8; len: 14; j_gene: TRBJ2-7; CDR3aa: CASGRDRGLGEQYF
v_gene: TRBV29-1; len: 12; j_gene: TRBJ2-7; CDR3aa: CSALVGKNEQYF
v_gene: TRBV5-1; len: 14; j_gene: TRBJ2-5; CDR3aa: CASSSSGFQETQYF
v_gene: TRBV5-1; len: 15; j_gene: TRBJ2-5; CDR3aa: CASSNDRGSRETQYF
v_gene: TRBV5-4; len: 14; j_gene: TRBJ2-3; CDR3aa: CASSLISSTDTQYF
v_gene: TRBV6-5; len: 14; j_gene: TRBJ1-2; CDR3aa: CASNSRTGHYGYTF
v_gene: TRBV30; len: 13; j_gene: TRBJ1-2; CDR3aa: CAWSMRGMDGYTF
v_gene: TRBV7-9; len: 17; j_gene: TRBJ2-6; CDR3aa: CASSRKDSSSGANVLTF
v_gene: TRBV6-6; len: 12; j_gene: TRBJ1-2; CDR3aa: CASSSRGDGYTF
v_gene: TRBV2; len: 12; j_gene: TRBJ2-7; CDR3aa: CASSGQGIEQYF
v_gene: TRBV30; len: 13; j_gene: TRBJ2-7; CDR3aa: CAWSVGGFYEQYF
v_gene: TRBV5-4; len: 15; j_gene: TRBJ1-1; CDR3aa: CASSLAGTGNTEAFF
v_gene: TRBV4-2; len: 14; j_gene: TRBJ2-7; CDR3aa: CASSQGVESYEQYF
v_gene: TRBV5-1; len: 13; j_gene: TRBJ1-1; CDR3aa: CASSPGTDTEAFF
v_gene: TRBV7-6; len: 14; j_gene: TRBJ1-1; CDR3aa: CASSLGDSNTEAFF
v_gene: TRBV30; len: 17; j_gene: TRBJ2-6; CDR3aa: CAWSVTGTGSGANVLTF
v_gene: TRBV6-5; len: 15; j_gene: TRBJ2-1; CDR3aa: CASSRIQGPGGEQFF
v_gene: TRBV25-1; len: 14; j_gene: TRBJ2-1; CDR3aa: CASSKTSGNNEQFF
v_gene: TRBV4-1; len: 15; j_gene: TRBJ1-6; CDR3aa: CASSQDRDNNSPLHF
v_gene: TRBV7-8; len: 12; j_gene: TRBJ1-4; CDR3aa: CASSRVNEKLFF
v_gene: TRBV2; len: 15; j_gene: TRBJ2-5; CDR3aa: CASSDRQRLQETQYF
v_gene: TRBV29-1; len: 14; j_gene: TRBJ2-3; CDR3aa: CSVEGGQGWDTQYF
v_gene: TRBV7-2; len: 13; j_gene: TRBJ1-5; CDR3aa: CASSLGVNQPQHF